This T cell receptor (beta chain) appears in the sequencing data of a study of human T cells and chemical hapten exposure. Notes on this clonotype: The antigen remains unidentified.

Study-wide points: TCRs above 1 in 1000 frequency did not change with DPC sensitization.

TCRdb analysed the 5' RACE reads with MiXCR anew, one entry per CDR3 protein. The sample lists tens of thousands of distinct CDR3 sequences; about 8.4% were seen once. The CDR3 sequence is 13 residues long. Deletions cut 6 bases from V and 6 bases from J, with 17 bases between. CDR1 is DFQATT and CDR2 is SNEGSKA in the germline V gene (reference sequence). Researchers extracted total RNA from unfractionated whole blood. The V call is TRBV20-1, the J call TRBJ1-1, with D possibly matching TRBD1 (6 bases). This clonotype originated in a male donor in good health. The DNA for the CDR3 is TGCAGTGCACTGAAACAGGGAAGGGCTGAAGCTTTCTTT. Translating gives CSALKQGRAEAFF.